This is a list of T cell receptor beta chains from one sample in a study of T cells after yellow fever vaccination. Each CDR3 protein gets one entry after TCRdb re-called the 5' RACE reads with MiXCR. The sample has hundreds of thousands of distinct CDR3 sequences, around an eighth seen once; the top ten hold more than 13%. The sequences come from PBMCs, collected on the day of the yellow fever booster vaccination. Every receptor here comes from a young man who received the YFV17D yellow fever vaccine. CDR3s include the opening cysteine and the closing phenylalanine or tryptophan. The order of the fields is CDR3 DNA, CDR3 protein, J gene, CDR3 length, clone size, V gene, D gene. The D gene is left open where the match is weak. A clone size is listed for some rows: how often the clone was seen (once, few, many), or a class if it is expanded.

CDR3 DNA: TGCAGTGCTAGGACCACAGATACGCAGTATTTT
CDR3 protein: CSARTTDTQYF
J gene: TRBJ2-3
CDR3 length: 11
clone size: few
V gene: TRBV20-1
D gene: NA

CDR3 DNA: TGTGCCAGCAGTGAAGCCGGGACAATTGGTTATGGCTACACCTTC
CDR3 protein: CASSEAGTIGYGYTF
J gene: TRBJ1-2
CDR3 length: 15
clone size: NA
V gene: TRBV6-1
D gene: NA

CDR3 DNA: TGTGCCATTGCGGAGGACCTCAATGAGCAGTTCTTC
CDR3 protein: CAIAEDLNEQFF
J gene: TRBJ2-1
CDR3 length: 12
clone size: many
V gene: TRBV7-9
D gene: NA

CDR3 DNA: TGTGCCAGCAGCCTAAACAGGGGGCGCGTGGACAATGAGCAGTTCTTC
CDR3 protein: CASSLNRGRVDNEQFF
J gene: TRBJ2-1
CDR3 length: 16
clone size: few
V gene: TRBV11-3
D gene: TRBD1

CDR3 DNA: TGTGCCAGCAGTTACTGGGCAGGGAGCGGCGCCGGGGAGCTGTTTTTT
CDR3 protein: CASSYWAGSGAGELFF
J gene: TRBJ2-2
CDR3 length: 16
clone size: NA
V gene: TRBV6-2/TRBV6-3
D gene: NA

CDR3 DNA: TGTGCCAGCAGCCCTCCGACAGCCTATAATTCACCCCTCCACTTT
CDR3 protein: CASSPPTAYNSPLHF
J gene: TRBJ1-6
CDR3 length: 15
clone size: NA
V gene: TRBV12-3/TRBV12-4
D gene: NA

CDR3 DNA: TGTGCCAGCAGCAATAGGGGAGGACAGGGATATGAAAAACTGTTTTTT
CDR3 protein: CASSNRGGQGYEKLFF
J gene: TRBJ1-4
CDR3 length: 16
clone size: few
V gene: TRBV7-2
D gene: TRBD1

CDR3 DNA: TGTGCCAGCAGCCCGGGACAGGGGCCCTACGAGCAGTACTTC
CDR3 protein: CASSPGQGPYEQYF
J gene: TRBJ2-7
CDR3 length: 14
clone size: many
V gene: TRBV12-3/TRBV12-4
D gene: TRBD1

CDR3 DNA: TGTGCCAGCAGTGGACAGGGCGGTCAAGAGACCCAGTACTTC
CDR3 protein: CASSGQGGQETQYF
J gene: TRBJ2-5
CDR3 length: 14
clone size: NA
V gene: TRBV28
D gene: TRBD1

CDR3 DNA: TGTGCCAGCATAGCTAGCGGGAGCTCCTACAATGAGCAGTTCTTC
CDR3 protein: CASIASGSSYNEQFF
J gene: TRBJ2-1
CDR3 length: 15
clone size: NA
V gene: TRBV6-1
D gene: TRBD2

CDR3 DNA: TGTGCCAGCAGCTGGGACACCCGCACCGGGGAGCTGTTTTTT
CDR3 protein: CASSWDTRTGELFF
J gene: TRBJ2-2
CDR3 length: 14
clone size: few
V gene: TRBV5-6
D gene: NA

CDR3 DNA: TGTGCCAGCAGCTTAACGGCGGGACTAGCGGGACTACACACAGATACGCAGTATTTT
CDR3 protein: CASSLTAGLAGLHTDTQYF
J gene: TRBJ2-3
CDR3 length: 19
clone size: NA
V gene: TRBV7-3
D gene: TRBD2

CDR3 DNA: TGTGCCAGCAGAAACGAGGGTGGACCAACTAATGAAAAACTGTTTTTT
CDR3 protein: CASRNEGGPTNEKLFF
J gene: TRBJ1-4
CDR3 length: 16
clone size: few
V gene: TRBV6-1
D gene: NA

CDR3 DNA: TGCGCCAGCAGCCGCGGATCGAGGGAGGGAGCAGAGACCCAGTACTTC
CDR3 protein: CASSRGSREGAETQYF
J gene: TRBJ2-5
CDR3 length: 16
clone size: many
V gene: TRBV4-3
D gene: TRBD2

CDR3 DNA: TGCAGTGCCGAAGGGGGGAAGCGTGGCTACACCTTC
CDR3 protein: CSAEGGKRGYTF
J gene: TRBJ1-2
CDR3 length: 12
clone size: NA
V gene: TRBV20-1
D gene: NA

CDR3 DNA: TGTGCCAGCAGCCCCGATTCGTCACGGGATACGCAGTATTTT
CDR3 protein: CASSPDSSRDTQYF
J gene: TRBJ2-3
CDR3 length: 14
clone size: NA
V gene: TRBV4-2
D gene: NA

CDR3 DNA: TGTGCCAGCAACCGGGACAGAAAAACAACGTATGGCTACACCTTC
CDR3 protein: CASNRDRKTTYGYTF
J gene: TRBJ1-2
CDR3 length: 15
clone size: NA
V gene: TRBV5-6
D gene: TRBD1

CDR3 DNA: TGTGCCGGGACGGCCGGAGGCTACACCTTC
CDR3 protein: CAGTAGGYTF
J gene: TRBJ1-2
CDR3 length: 10
clone size: many
V gene: TRBV21-1
D gene: NA

CDR3 DNA: TGCAGTGCTAGAGGGTTAAGGGGTGGGGTCGCGGGAGGATACGAGCAGTACTTC
CDR3 protein: CSARGLRGGVAGGYEQYF
J gene: TRBJ2-7
CDR3 length: 18
clone size: few
V gene: TRBV20-1
D gene: TRBD2

CDR3 DNA: TGTGCCAGCAGTGAATCCAGGGACGGAAACACCATATATTTT
CDR3 protein: CASSESRDGNTIYF
J gene: TRBJ1-3
CDR3 length: 14
clone size: few
V gene: TRBV25-1
D gene: NA

CDR3 DNA: TGCAGCGTTGAAGATGGCGGGGGAGAGACCCAGTACTTC
CDR3 protein: CSVEDGGGETQYF
J gene: TRBJ2-5
CDR3 length: 13
clone size: NA
V gene: TRBV29-1
D gene: TRBD2

CDR3 DNA: TGTGCCATCAGTGGGGGCACAGGGGACCCCTACGAGCAGTACTTC
CDR3 protein: CAISGGTGDPYEQYF
J gene: TRBJ2-7
CDR3 length: 15
clone size: NA
V gene: TRBV10-3
D gene: TRBD1

CDR3 DNA: TGTGCCAGCAGCTTTTCAACTAGACGAATGACAGATACGCAGTATTTT
CDR3 protein: CASSFSTRRMTDTQYF
J gene: TRBJ2-3
CDR3 length: 16
clone size: few
V gene: TRBV7-2
D gene: NA

CDR3 DNA: TGTGCCAGCAGCGTGGGGGGAACTGAAGCTTTCTTT
CDR3 protein: CASSVGGTEAFF
J gene: TRBJ1-1
CDR3 length: 12
clone size: NA
V gene: TRBV7-2
D gene: NA

CDR3 DNA: TGTGCCAGCAGCCGAGAGGGAGGCTACAATGAGCAGTTCTTC
CDR3 protein: CASSREGGYNEQFF
J gene: TRBJ2-1
CDR3 length: 14
clone size: few
V gene: TRBV3-1
D gene: NA

CDR3 DNA: TGTGCCAGCTCACGTGGACCCAAAGATACGCAGTATTTT
CDR3 protein: CASSRGPKDTQYF
J gene: TRBJ2-3
CDR3 length: 13
clone size: few
V gene: TRBV18
D gene: NA

CDR3 DNA: TGTGCCAGCAGTTACTCAGGCCTATTAAGCTATGGCTACACCTTC
CDR3 protein: CASSYSGLLSYGYTF
J gene: TRBJ1-2
CDR3 length: 15
clone size: NA
V gene: TRBV6-5
D gene: NA

CDR3 DNA: TGTGCCAGCACCCCTACAGGTTACAATGAGCAGTTCTTC
CDR3 protein: CASTPTGYNEQFF
J gene: TRBJ2-1
CDR3 length: 13
clone size: NA
V gene: TRBV5-8
D gene: NA

CDR3 DNA: TGTGCCAGCAGCTCTGGAGGAGACTTAACCAGAGCAGATACGCAGTATTTT
CDR3 protein: CASSSGGDLTRADTQYF
J gene: TRBJ2-3
CDR3 length: 17
clone size: NA
V gene: TRBV21-1
D gene: NA

CDR3 DNA: TGTGCCAGCAGCCGCGACCAGCAGTGGACAGCTACCTACGAGCAGTACTTC
CDR3 protein: CASSRDQQWTATYEQYF
J gene: TRBJ2-7
CDR3 length: 17
clone size: NA
V gene: TRBV6-1
D gene: NA

CDR3 DNA: TGTGCCAGCAGCTTGGTGGGTGCCGGGGAGCTGTTTTTT
CDR3 protein: CASSLVGAGELFF
J gene: TRBJ2-2
CDR3 length: 13
clone size: many
V gene: TRBV5-1
D gene: NA

CDR3 DNA: TGTGCCAGCAGTACAGGGTTTGGCGAGCAGTACTTC
CDR3 protein: CASSTGFGEQYF
J gene: TRBJ2-7
CDR3 length: 12
clone size: few
V gene: TRBV9
D gene: NA

CDR3 DNA: TGTGCCAGCAGCCGGGACAGGGTTTTCTACGAGCAGTACTTC
CDR3 protein: CASSRDRVFYEQYF
J gene: TRBJ2-7
CDR3 length: 14
clone size: NA
V gene: TRBV27
D gene: TRBD1

CDR3 DNA: TGTGCCAGCAGCCAAGCCCTAGGGTTTATTGGAAACACCATATATTTT
CDR3 protein: CASSQALGFIGNTIYF
J gene: TRBJ1-3
CDR3 length: 16
clone size: NA
V gene: TRBV14
D gene: NA

CDR3 DNA: TGTGCCAGCAGTCGGGCTGAGAGGAACATTCAGTACTTC
CDR3 protein: CASSRAERNIQYF
J gene: TRBJ2-4
CDR3 length: 13
clone size: few
V gene: TRBV25-1
D gene: NA

CDR3 DNA: TGTGCCAGCTCACTTACTTCCGATCAGCCCCAGCATTTT
CDR3 protein: CASSLTSDQPQHF
J gene: TRBJ1-5
CDR3 length: 13
clone size: once
V gene: TRBV18
D gene: NA

CDR3 DNA: TGTGCCCGCCTATTAACTGAGCAGTTCTTC
CDR3 protein: CARLLTEQFF
J gene: TRBJ2-1
CDR3 length: 10
clone size: NA
V gene: TRBV28
D gene: NA

CDR3 DNA: TGCGCCAGCAGCCCAACTAGCGGGAGGGCTCATACGCAGTATTTT
CDR3 protein: CASSPTSGRAHTQYF
J gene: TRBJ2-3
CDR3 length: 15
clone size: few
V gene: TRBV5-1
D gene: TRBD2

CDR3 DNA: TGTGCCAGCAGAGCTAGCGACCCTCAGCAGTTCTTC
CDR3 protein: CASRASDPQQFF
J gene: TRBJ2-1
CDR3 length: 12
clone size: few
V gene: TRBV6-6
D gene: NA

CDR3 DNA: TGTGCCAGCAGCTCCCCCATGGGGAACGAGGACCAAGAGACCCAGTACTTC
CDR3 protein: CASSSPMGNEDQETQYF
J gene: TRBJ2-5
CDR3 length: 17
clone size: few
V gene: TRBV5-4
D gene: NA

CDR3 DNA: TGTGCCGCATCGCAGGGGACTGAAGCTTTCTTT
CDR3 protein: CAASQGTEAFF
J gene: TRBJ1-1
CDR3 length: 11
clone size: NA
V gene: TRBV6-2/TRBV6-3
D gene: NA

CDR3 DNA: TGTGCCACCAGCATAGGGACAGGGGGTATCCATGAGCAGTTCTTC
CDR3 protein: CATSIGTGGIHEQFF
J gene: TRBJ2-1
CDR3 length: 15
clone size: few
V gene: TRBV15
D gene: TRBD1

CDR3 DNA: TGTGCCAGCAGTTACGGGACTACCGGGGAGCTGTTTTTT
CDR3 protein: CASSYGTTGELFF
J gene: TRBJ2-2
CDR3 length: 13
clone size: few
V gene: TRBV6-2/TRBV6-3
D gene: NA

CDR3 DNA: TGCAGTGCTAGAGATGGGGGCGGGGTCTGGGATGAGCAGTTCTTC
CDR3 protein: CSARDGGGVWDEQFF
J gene: TRBJ2-1
CDR3 length: 15
clone size: few
V gene: TRBV20-1
D gene: NA

CDR3 DNA: TGTGCCAGCAGTTTTCCGGACAGGGCGACCACCGGGGAGCTGTTTTTT
CDR3 protein: CASSFPDRATTGELFF
J gene: TRBJ2-2
CDR3 length: 16
clone size: NA
V gene: TRBV28
D gene: TRBD1

CDR3 DNA: TGCGCCAGCAGCAAAACCCCGACTAGCGGGACTCCAGATACGCAGTATTTT
CDR3 protein: CASSKTPTSGTPDTQYF
J gene: TRBJ2-3
CDR3 length: 17
clone size: NA
V gene: TRBV5-1
D gene: TRBD2

CDR3 DNA: TGTGCCAGCAGTCCCCACTCGGACCGCAATGAGCAGTTCTTC
CDR3 protein: CASSPHSDRNEQFF
J gene: TRBJ2-1
CDR3 length: 14
clone size: few
V gene: TRBV12-3/TRBV12-4
D gene: NA

CDR3 DNA: TGCAGTGGCAGGTGGCAGACTTACTCTGGGGCCAACGTCCTGACTTTC
CDR3 protein: CSGRWQTYSGANVLTF
J gene: TRBJ2-6
CDR3 length: 16
clone size: NA
V gene: TRBV20-1
D gene: NA

CDR3 DNA: TGTGCCAGCGGCCCGACTAGCGGGATCTACGAGCAGTACTTC
CDR3 protein: CASGPTSGIYEQYF
J gene: TRBJ2-7
CDR3 length: 14
clone size: NA
V gene: TRBV12-3/TRBV12-4
D gene: TRBD2

CDR3 DNA: TGTGCCATCAGTGAGTTTGCGGGGGGTCGGGAGCAGTACTTC
CDR3 protein: CAISEFAGGREQYF
J gene: TRBJ2-7
CDR3 length: 14
clone size: few
V gene: TRBV10-3
D gene: TRBD2

CDR3 DNA: TGCGCCAGCAGCCCCCGGGGGATAATTGAGCAGTTCTTC
CDR3 protein: CASSPRGIIEQFF
J gene: TRBJ2-1
CDR3 length: 13
clone size: few
V gene: TRBV4-3
D gene: NA

CDR3 DNA: TGTGCCAGCAGTGAAGCACAGGCAGCGCAGTATTTT
CDR3 protein: CASSEAQAAQYF
J gene: TRBJ2-3
CDR3 length: 12
clone size: few
V gene: TRBV6-1
D gene: NA

CDR3 DNA: TGCGCCAGCAGCTCCTATAAGGGCTCCTACAATGAGCAGTTCTTC
CDR3 protein: CASSSYKGSYNEQFF
J gene: TRBJ2-1
CDR3 length: 15
clone size: NA
V gene: TRBV5-1
D gene: NA

CDR3 DNA: TGTGCCACCAGTGACAGGTCGGGAAAAGAGACCCAGTACTTC
CDR3 protein: CATSDRSGKETQYF
J gene: TRBJ2-5
CDR3 length: 14
clone size: NA
V gene: TRBV24-1
D gene: NA

CDR3 DNA: TGTGCCAGCAGGATTACACATACGCAGTATTTT
CDR3 protein: CASRITHTQYF
J gene: TRBJ2-3
CDR3 length: 11
clone size: NA
V gene: TRBV28
D gene: NA

CDR3 DNA: TGCAGTGCAAGACTCCGGGACAGAGATCAGCCCCAGCATTTT
CDR3 protein: CSARLRDRDQPQHF
J gene: TRBJ1-5
CDR3 length: 14
clone size: NA
V gene: TRBV20-1
D gene: TRBD1

CDR3 DNA: TGCGCCAGCAGCCAGGAGGAGGAGACCGGGGAGCTGTTTTTT
CDR3 protein: CASSQEEETGELFF
J gene: TRBJ2-2
CDR3 length: 14
clone size: few
V gene: TRBV4-3
D gene: NA

CDR3 DNA: TGTGCCAGCAGCCTACAGGGGCTCTATGGCTACACCTTC
CDR3 protein: CASSLQGLYGYTF
J gene: TRBJ1-2
CDR3 length: 13
clone size: NA
V gene: TRBV5-5
D gene: TRBD1

CDR3 DNA: TGTGCCAGCAGTTTCGGTCAGCTAACCTACAATGAGCAGTTCTTC
CDR3 protein: CASSFGQLTYNEQFF
J gene: TRBJ2-1
CDR3 length: 15
clone size: NA
V gene: TRBV28
D gene: NA